This TCR beta chain was obtained from a study of a mutant IDH1 vaccine in newly diagnosed glioma. Study-level information: Treated individuals were about 60% male and around 38% female, averaging approximately 40 years of age. The earlier regimen, radiotherapy, temozolomide, or both, was most often both.

V gave up 8 bases and J gave up 0 bases, with 10 bases separating them. CDR3 size: 13 residues. Per germline, CDR1 MRHNA and CDR2 SNTAGT. The repertoire was sequenced with immunoSEQ multiplex PCR; TCRdb's copy has only in-frame clones and lacks some. The data show 68,000 or so clones, 60% to 85% seen once. Time point here: baseline, week 1 (first vaccination visit). Sample treatment: pre-vaccination baseline after standard-of-care therapy. Newly diagnosed WHO grade 3 or 4 IDH1-mutant, ATRX-lost astrocytomas were identified in the donors. The sample here was PBMCs, taken from a glioma patient treated with radiotherapy, temozolomide or both. The chain couples TRBV6-4 to TRBJ1-1, with no clear D. The receptor comes from a man aged 45-65 years with glioma. CDR3 sequence (DNA): TGTGCCAGCGGGAGACGGTTGAACACTGAAGCTTTCTTT. This encodes CASGRRLNTEAFF.